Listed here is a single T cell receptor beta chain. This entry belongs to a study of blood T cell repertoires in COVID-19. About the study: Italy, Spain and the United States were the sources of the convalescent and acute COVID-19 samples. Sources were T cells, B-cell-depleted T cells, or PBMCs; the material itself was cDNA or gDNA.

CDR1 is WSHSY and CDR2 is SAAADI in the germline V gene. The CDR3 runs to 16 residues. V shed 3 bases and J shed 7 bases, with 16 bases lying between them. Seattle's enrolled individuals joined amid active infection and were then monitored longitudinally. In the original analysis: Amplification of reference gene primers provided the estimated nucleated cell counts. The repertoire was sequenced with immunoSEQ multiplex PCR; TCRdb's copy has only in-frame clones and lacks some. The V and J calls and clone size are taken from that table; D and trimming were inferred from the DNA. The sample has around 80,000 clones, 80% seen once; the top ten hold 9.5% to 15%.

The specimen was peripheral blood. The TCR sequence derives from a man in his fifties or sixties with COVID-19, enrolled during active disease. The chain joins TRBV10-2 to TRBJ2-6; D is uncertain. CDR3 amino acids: CASSDAVSRLANVLTF. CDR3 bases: TGCGCCAGCAGTGATGCCGTATCCCGACTTGCCAACGTCCTGACTTTC.